This T cell receptor beta chain was observed in a study of T cells after yellow fever vaccination. With respect to this clonotype: Its antigen is not identified.

Study results and limitations: A faster peak, day 5 versus 15, was reached by the weaker secondary response.

CDR1 and CDR2 (germline): KGHSH, LQKENI. Trimming cost V 6 bases and J 7 bases; bases outside gene matches: 4. The CDR3 contains 12 residues. One entry per CDR3 protein results from TCRdb running MiXCR on the 5' RACE reads. The table lists a few hundred thousand distinct CDR3 sequences, roughly 5% of them singletons. This TCR came from a man aged 18 to 29 who received the YFV17D yellow fever vaccine. The input for sequencing was CD4+ T cells sorted from PBMCs, taken on the day of the yellow fever booster vaccination. The rearrangement links TRBV18 to TRBJ2-7, with 9 bases aligning to TRBD1. CDR3 in DNA: TGTGCCAGCTCGCTCGACAGGGGGGAGCAGTACGTC. Protein sequence: CASSLDRGEQYV.